A selection of T cell receptor beta chains follows, all from one sample in a study of neoadjuvant anti-PD-1 for oral cavity cancer. Assay used: immunoSEQ multiplex PCR; TCRdb lists only in-frame clones, some missing. This sample has about 15,000 clones; over 55% occur once, and the top ten carry 2.4%. The sample here was PBMCs, taken before nivolumab (anti-PD-1) treatment. The origin of the receptors is a person aged 40 to 85 with oral cavity squamous cell carcinoma. Each CDR3 is given with its conserved first and last residue. D genes are given only for firm matches. Size is omitted from some rows. Given values are once, few, many or a class for expanded clones.

d_call: TRBD2
j_call: TRBJ2-1
v_call: TRBV28
clone_size: few
cdr3_nt: TGTGCCAGCAGTTCCTCCTCCATTCTCACCGGGGGGTATGAGCAGTTCTTC
cdr3_aa: CASSSSSILTGGYEQFF

d_call: .
j_call: TRBJ2-3
v_call: TRBV5-1
clone_size: .
cdr3_nt: TGCGCCAGCAGCTCCGGACTGAGCACAGATACGCAGTATTTT
cdr3_aa: CASSSGLSTDTQYF

d_call: .
j_call: TRBJ2-1
v_call: TRBV18
clone_size: few
cdr3_nt: TGTGCCAGCTCACCAACAGGGCTAAACAATGAGCAGTTCTTC
cdr3_aa: CASSPTGLNNEQFF

d_call: .
j_call: TRBJ1-1
v_call: TRBV18
clone_size: once
cdr3_nt: TGTGCCAGTCTAACTCGGACCAACACTGAAGCTTTCTTT
cdr3_aa: CASLTRTNTEAFF

d_call: TRBD1
j_call: TRBJ2-1
v_call: TRBV6-1
clone_size: .
cdr3_nt: TGTGCCAGCAGTGACCCCGGGACAGTTCGCAATGAGCAGTTCTTC
cdr3_aa: CASSDPGTVRNEQFF

d_call: TRBD2
j_call: TRBJ2-1
v_call: TRBV7-8
clone_size: .
cdr3_nt: TGTGCCAGCAGCTCCGGGGGGATTCGCAATGAGCAGTTCTTC
cdr3_aa: CASSSGGIRNEQFF

d_call: TRBD1
j_call: TRBJ1-5
v_call: TRBV5-6
clone_size: .
cdr3_nt: TGTGCCAGCAGCTCCTACCGGGACAGGGGGAGGAATCAGCCCCAGCATTTT
cdr3_aa: CASSSYRDRGRNQPQHF

d_call: .
j_call: TRBJ1-4
v_call: TRBV6-1
clone_size: .
cdr3_nt: TGTGCCTTGAGGTTGGGGGGTGAAAAACTGTTTTTT
cdr3_aa: CALRLGGEKLFF

d_call: TRBD1
j_call: TRBJ1-5
v_call: TRBV4-1
clone_size: .
cdr3_nt: TGCGCCAGCAGCCACCCTCCCGGGACAGGGGGCGATCAGCCCCAGCATTTT
cdr3_aa: CASSHPPGTGGDQPQHF

d_call: TRBD1
j_call: TRBJ2-2
v_call: TRBV11-2
clone_size: .
cdr3_nt: TGTGCCAGCAGCTTCTCAGGGGGGGACAGGGCGATCACCGGGGAGCTGTTTTTT
cdr3_aa: CASSFSGGDRAITGELFF

d_call: .
j_call: TRBJ1-1
v_call: TRBV30
clone_size: .
cdr3_nt: TGTGCCATCAACCGACAGAGTCCGAACACTGAAGCTTTCTTT
cdr3_aa: CAINRQSPNTEAFF

d_call: TRBD2
j_call: TRBJ2-2
v_call: TRBV7-6
clone_size: few
cdr3_nt: TGTGCCAGCAGCCCAACTAGCGATGGGGAGCTGTTTTTT
cdr3_aa: CASSPTSDGELFF

d_call: .
j_call: TRBJ1-1
v_call: TRBV19
clone_size: .
cdr3_nt: TGTGCCAGTAGGAAACAGGGTGGGGGCACAGGAGGGAACACTGAAGCTTTCTTT
cdr3_aa: CASRKQGGGTGGNTEAFF

d_call: .
j_call: TRBJ1-5
v_call: TRBV27
clone_size: few
cdr3_nt: TGTGCCAGCAGTTTCCTGGAGGGGATCGGTCAGCCCCAGCATTTT
cdr3_aa: CASSFLEGIGQPQHF

d_call: TRBD1
j_call: TRBJ1-3
v_call: TRBV27
clone_size: .
cdr3_nt: TGTGCCAGCAGACCTTTCACAGGGACAGGCCCTGGAAACACCATATATTTT
cdr3_aa: CASRPFTGTGPGNTIYF

d_call: .
j_call: TRBJ2-7
v_call: TRBV7-9
clone_size: .
cdr3_nt: TGTGCCAGCAGCTTAGCTGGGAACTCCTACGAGCAGTACTTC
cdr3_aa: CASSLAGNSYEQYF

d_call: .
j_call: TRBJ1-2
v_call: TRBV19
clone_size: .
cdr3_nt: TGTGCCAGTAGTACGTACAGGGAGAGCAACTATGGCTACACCTTC
cdr3_aa: CASSTYRESNYGYTF

d_call: TRBD1
j_call: TRBJ2-4
v_call: TRBV19
clone_size: few
cdr3_nt: TGTGCCAGTAGACTTACAGGGGCCGTCAGCCGGGCTCAAGACGGAGTAACGGTAAACATTCAGTACTTC
cdr3_aa: CASRLTGAVSRAQDGVTVNIQYF

d_call: .
j_call: TRBJ1-2
v_call: TRBV30
clone_size: .
cdr3_nt: TGTGCCTGGAAAAATCAGGGTTCAAACTATGGCTACACCTTC
cdr3_aa: CAWKNQGSNYGYTF

d_call: TRBD2
j_call: TRBJ2-3
v_call: TRBV2
clone_size: .
cdr3_nt: TGTGCCAGCAGTGTGGGAGGGGCTAACACAGATACGCAGTATTTT
cdr3_aa: CASSVGGANTDTQYF

d_call: TRBD1
j_call: TRBJ1-5
v_call: TRBV5-1
clone_size: .
cdr3_nt: TGCGCCAGCAGCCCGGGACAGTCCTTTGGCAATCAGCCCCAGCATTTT
cdr3_aa: CASSPGQSFGNQPQHF

d_call: TRBD1
j_call: TRBJ2-5
v_call: TRBV28
clone_size: few
cdr3_nt: TGTGCCAGCAGTTTACTTAGGGGACAGTCTCAAGAGACCCAGTACTTC
cdr3_aa: CASSLLRGQSQETQYF

d_call: .
j_call: TRBJ1-1
v_call: TRBV6-5
clone_size: once
cdr3_nt: TGTGCCAGCAGTTACTCAATGAACACTGAAGCTTTCTTT
cdr3_aa: CASSYSMNTEAFF

d_call: .
j_call: TRBJ2-3
v_call: TRBV29-1
clone_size: .
cdr3_nt: TGCAGCCCTCAGAAGGGAGATACGCAGTATTTT
cdr3_aa: CSPQKGDTQYF

d_call: .
j_call: TRBJ1-1
v_call: TRBV6-1
clone_size: .
cdr3_nt: TGTGCCAGCACCCCGGGGGGGAACACTGAAGCTTTCTTT
cdr3_aa: CASTPGGNTEAFF

d_call: .
j_call: TRBJ2-1
v_call: TRBV19
clone_size: few
cdr3_nt: TGTGCCAGTAGTTACAGACCGCACAATGAGCAGTTCTTC
cdr3_aa: CASSYRPHNEQFF

d_call: .
j_call: TRBJ1-5
v_call: TRBV10-1
clone_size: few
cdr3_nt: TGCGCCAGCAGGAAGGGGAGGGAGAGAACTATTAGCAATCAGCCCCAGCATTTT
cdr3_aa: CASRKGRERTISNQPQHF

d_call: TRBD1
j_call: TRBJ1-4
v_call: TRBV28
clone_size: .
cdr3_nt: TGTGCCAGCAGTCCACCGGACAGGGGGCTCGGAAAACTGTTTTTT
cdr3_aa: CASSPPDRGLGKLFF

d_call: TRBD1
j_call: TRBJ2-3
v_call: TRBV29-1
clone_size: once
cdr3_nt: TGCAGCGCTGGGACAGGGAGCACAGATACGCAGTATTTT
cdr3_aa: CSAGTGSTDTQYF

d_call: TRBD1
j_call: TRBJ1-6
v_call: TRBV6-5
clone_size: .
cdr3_nt: TGTGCCAGCGGCCGGGACAGAAATTCACCCCTCCACTTT
cdr3_aa: CASGRDRNSPLHF

d_call: .
j_call: TRBJ2-1
v_call: TRBV5-1
clone_size: .
cdr3_nt: TGCGCCAGCAGCGAGGGGACTCTCACGAAGGAGCAGTTCTTC
cdr3_aa: CASSEGTLTKEQFF

d_call: .
j_call: TRBJ2-3
v_call: TRBV7-2
clone_size: few
cdr3_nt: TGTGCCAGCAGCTCTTCCCTGGATACGCAGTATTTT
cdr3_aa: CASSSSLDTQYF

d_call: TRBD1
j_call: TRBJ1-6
v_call: TRBV6-5
clone_size: .
cdr3_nt: TGTGCCAGCAGTTACTCGCGACAGGGAAATTCACCCCTCCACTTT
cdr3_aa: CASSYSRQGNSPLHF

d_call: .
j_call: TRBJ1-6
v_call: TRBV10-3
clone_size: .
cdr3_nt: TGTGCCATCAGTGGGGAGGAGGGGAACTATAATTCACCCCTCCACTTT
cdr3_aa: CAISGEEGNYNSPLHF

d_call: .
j_call: TRBJ1-1
v_call: TRBV6-1
clone_size: .
cdr3_nt: TGTGCCAGCAGTGAAAACAGAATGAACACTGAAGCTTTCTTT
cdr3_aa: CASSENRMNTEAFF

d_call: .
j_call: TRBJ2-7
v_call: TRBV12-5
clone_size: .
cdr3_nt: TGTGCTAGTGTTAGGGCAGACAAACAATACGAGCAGTACTTC
cdr3_aa: CASVRADKQYEQYF

d_call: .
j_call: TRBJ2-5
v_call: TRBV19
clone_size: few
cdr3_nt: TGTGCCAGTAGTATCAGCGTTCAAGAGACCCAGTACTTC
cdr3_aa: CASSISVQETQYF

d_call: TRBD1
j_call: TRBJ1-2
v_call: TRBV19
clone_size: few
cdr3_nt: TGTGCCAGTAGTGAGGACAGGGTCTATGGCTACACCTTC
cdr3_aa: CASSEDRVYGYTF

d_call: TRBD1
j_call: TRBJ1-1
v_call: TRBV6-5
clone_size: .
cdr3_nt: TGTGCCAGCAGTTACGGGACAGGGGGCACTGAAGCTTTCTTT
cdr3_aa: CASSYGTGGTEAFF

d_call: TRBD1
j_call: TRBJ1-2
v_call: TRBV7-3
clone_size: few
cdr3_nt: TGTGCCAGCAGCTTGGAGGGGGCGAGCTATGGCTACACCTTC
cdr3_aa: CASSLEGASYGYTF

d_call: TRBD1
j_call: TRBJ2-7
v_call: TRBV30
clone_size: once
cdr3_nt: TGTGCCTGGAGTGCCAGACAGGGGGCCGACGAGCAGTACTTC
cdr3_aa: CAWSARQGADEQYF

d_call: TRBD2
j_call: TRBJ2-1
v_call: TRBV7-3
clone_size: .
cdr3_nt: TGTGCCAGCAGCTTAGGTGGCGGGAGAGGATCGAAGCAGTTCTTC
cdr3_aa: CASSLGGGRGSKQFF

d_call: TRBD2
j_call: TRBJ2-3
v_call: TRBV13
clone_size: .
cdr3_nt: TGTGCCAGCAGCTTAGAGGGACTAGCGGGTGCGGATACGCAGTATTTT
cdr3_aa: CASSLEGLAGADTQYF

d_call: TRBD1
j_call: TRBJ1-2
v_call: TRBV29-1
clone_size: .
cdr3_nt: TGCAGCTCCGGACAGGATGGCTACACCTTC
cdr3_aa: CSSGQDGYTF

d_call: TRBD2
j_call: TRBJ2-5
v_call: TRBV19
clone_size: .
cdr3_nt: TGTGCCAGTAGTACGCGCCTTACTAGCGGGAGACGGGGAGAGACCCAGTACTTC
cdr3_aa: CASSTRLTSGRRGETQYF

d_call: TRBD2
j_call: TRBJ2-5
v_call: TRBV11-1
clone_size: .
cdr3_nt: TGTGCCAGCAGCCTGGGGACTAGCGGGGCAGAGACCCAGTACTTC
cdr3_aa: CASSLGTSGAETQYF

d_call: .
j_call: TRBJ1-2
v_call: TRBV14
clone_size: .
cdr3_nt: TGTGCCAGCAGCCCCTTTGTGACTAACTATGGCTACACCTTC
cdr3_aa: CASSPFVTNYGYTF

d_call: .
j_call: TRBJ2-1
v_call: TRBV14
clone_size: .
cdr3_nt: TGTGCCAGCAACCCGACACTTTACAATGAGCAGTTCTTC
cdr3_aa: CASNPTLYNEQFF

d_call: .
j_call: TRBJ2-3
v_call: TRBV7-6
clone_size: .
cdr3_nt: TGTGCCAGCAGCTTAGGGAAATTGGGTACGCAGTATTTT
cdr3_aa: CASSLGKLGTQYF

d_call: .
j_call: TRBJ2-7
v_call: TRBV7-9
clone_size: .
cdr3_nt: TGTGCCAGCACGTCAGAGACAGGTCGATCCTACGAGCAGTACTTC
cdr3_aa: CASTSETGRSYEQYF

d_call: .
j_call: TRBJ2-4
v_call: TRBV28
clone_size: .
cdr3_nt: TGTGCCAGCAGTTTCCCGGTCGCCAAAAACATTCAGTACTTC
cdr3_aa: CASSFPVAKNIQYF

d_call: TRBD1
j_call: TRBJ2-1
v_call: TRBV7-9
clone_size: once
cdr3_nt: TGTGCCAGCAGCTCGAGGACAGGGACATACAATGAGCAGTTCTTC
cdr3_aa: CASSSRTGTYNEQFF

d_call: .
j_call: TRBJ1-1
v_call: TRBV2
clone_size: .
cdr3_nt: TGTGCCAGCAGTGGAGGGGGGCGTACTGAAGCTTTCTTT
cdr3_aa: CASSGGGRTEAFF

d_call: .
j_call: TRBJ2-1
v_call: TRBV11-3
clone_size: .
cdr3_nt: TGTGCCAGCAGCTTGGATGATTGGACCGAGCAGTTCTTC
cdr3_aa: CASSLDDWTEQFF

d_call: .
j_call: TRBJ2-7
v_call: TRBV5-6
clone_size: .
cdr3_nt: TGTGCCAGCAGATTCGTAGAAAGGGACGGAAACTACGAGCAGTACTTC
cdr3_aa: CASRFVERDGNYEQYF

d_call: .
j_call: TRBJ2-2
v_call: TRBV9
clone_size: .
cdr3_nt: TGTGCCAGCAGCGTCCTCTCGGGAGAAGTAACCGGGGAGCTGTTTTTT
cdr3_aa: CASSVLSGEVTGELFF

d_call: .
j_call: TRBJ2-5
v_call: TRBV5-1
clone_size: .
cdr3_nt: TGCGCCAGCAGCCGGGACACAACCCGTTCGGAGACCCAGTACTTC
cdr3_aa: CASSRDTTRSETQYF

d_call: .
j_call: TRBJ1-2
v_call: TRBV7-6
clone_size: few
cdr3_nt: TGTGCCAGCAGCTTGGCAGGCTCAGCCAGCGGCTACACCTTC
cdr3_aa: CASSLAGSASGYTF

d_call: TRBD2
j_call: TRBJ2-7
v_call: TRBV28
clone_size: .
cdr3_nt: TGTGCCAGCAGTTCGACTAGCGGGAGGGCCTACGAGCAGTACTTC
cdr3_aa: CASSSTSGRAYEQYF

d_call: TRBD2
j_call: TRBJ2-1
v_call: TRBV5-1
clone_size: once
cdr3_nt: TGCGCCAGCAGCTTCGGGACTAGCGGGAGTAGGCATGAGCAGTTCTTC
cdr3_aa: CASSFGTSGSRHEQFF